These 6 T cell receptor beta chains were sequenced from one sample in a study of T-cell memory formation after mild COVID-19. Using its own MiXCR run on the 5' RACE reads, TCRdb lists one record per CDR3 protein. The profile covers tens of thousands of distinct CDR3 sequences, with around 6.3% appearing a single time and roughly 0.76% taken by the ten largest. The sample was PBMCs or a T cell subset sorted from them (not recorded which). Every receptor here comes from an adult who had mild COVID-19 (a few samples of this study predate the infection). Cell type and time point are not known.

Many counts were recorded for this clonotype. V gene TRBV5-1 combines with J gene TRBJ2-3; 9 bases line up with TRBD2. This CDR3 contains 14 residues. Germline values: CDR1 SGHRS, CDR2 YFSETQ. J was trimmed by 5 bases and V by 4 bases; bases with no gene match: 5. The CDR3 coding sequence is TGCGCCAGCAGCGTGAGGACTAGCGAAGATACGCAGTATTTT. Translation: CASSVRTSEDTQYF.

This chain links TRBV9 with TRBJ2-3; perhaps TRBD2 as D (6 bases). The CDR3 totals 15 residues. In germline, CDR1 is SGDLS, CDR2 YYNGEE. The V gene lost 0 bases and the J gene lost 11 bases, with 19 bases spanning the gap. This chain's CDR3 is CASSVAGTPLGEQYF. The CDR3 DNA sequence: TGTGCCAGCAGCGTAGCTGGGACTCCTCTAGGTGAGCAGTATTTT.

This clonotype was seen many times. The CDR3 nucleotides are TGCAGCGTTGCACGAGGGGTTAGGGGAGTAATAGACATTCAGTACTTC. Its protein product is CSVARGVRGVIDIQYF. This rearrangement joins TRBV29-1 to TRBJ2-4; D may match TRBD1 or TRBD2 (5 bases each). The CDR3 spans 16 residues. V dropped 4 bases and J dropped 8 bases, with 24 bases sitting between them. The V gene's germline CDR1 is SQVTM and CDR2 ANQGSEA. The whole variable domain, filled in from reference TRBV29-1 and TRBJ2-4, reads SAVISQKPSRDICQRGTSLTIQCQVDSQVTMMFWYRQQPGQSLTLIATANQGSEATYESGFVIDKFPISRPNLTFSTLTVSNMSPEDSSIYLCSVARGVRGVIDIQYFGAGTRLSVL.

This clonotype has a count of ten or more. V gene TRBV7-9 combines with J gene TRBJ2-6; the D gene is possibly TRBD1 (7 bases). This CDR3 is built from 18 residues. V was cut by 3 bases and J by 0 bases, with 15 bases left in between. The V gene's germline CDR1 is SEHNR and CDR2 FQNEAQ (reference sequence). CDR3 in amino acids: CASSFPTGTPSGANVLTF. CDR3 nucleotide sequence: TGTGCCAGCAGCTTCCCGACAGGGACTCCCTCTGGGGCCAACGTCCTGACTTTC.

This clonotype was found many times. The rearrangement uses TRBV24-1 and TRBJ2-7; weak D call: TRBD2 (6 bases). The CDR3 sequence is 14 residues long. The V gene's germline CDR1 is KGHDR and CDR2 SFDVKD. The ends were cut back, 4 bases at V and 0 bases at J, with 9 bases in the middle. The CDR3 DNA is TGTGCCACCAGTGACACGGGAGCCTCCTACGAGCAGTACTTC. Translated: CATSDTGASYEQYF.

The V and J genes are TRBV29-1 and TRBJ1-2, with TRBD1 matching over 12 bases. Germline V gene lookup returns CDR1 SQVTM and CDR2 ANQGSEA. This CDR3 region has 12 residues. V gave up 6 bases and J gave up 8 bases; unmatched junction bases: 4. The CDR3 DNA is TGCAGCGTGGGGACAGGGGGCCAGGGCTACACCTTC. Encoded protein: CSVGTGGQGYTF.